This is a list of T cell receptor beta chains from one sample in a study of T cell changes during pregnancy in multiple sclerosis. This table comes from immunoSEQ multiplex PCR, and its TCRdb copy is limited to in-frame clones, with some not included. The sample contains under 15,000 clones, 88% of which appear only once. The sequencing here drew on CD8+ T cells from peripheral blood mononuclear cells, taken in the first trimester of pregnancy. The receptors were sampled from a female donor with multiple sclerosis, enrolled in a pregnancy study. The CDR3 runs from the conserved cysteine through the conserved F or W. D genes are given only for firm matches. Not all rows give a size; the values are once, few, many and, for expanded clones, a class.

V gene	D gene	clone size	J gene	CDR3 DNA	CDR3 protein
TRBV5-1	.	.	TRBJ1-3	TGCGCCAGCAGCTTGGACAGGGCCATCTATAGGGAGCCTAATAACACCATATATTTT	CASSLDRAIYREPNNTIYF
TRBV9	.	.	TRBJ1-6	TGTGCCAGCAGCGTAGACGCGGGGGGATCACCCCTCCACTTT	CASSVDAGGSPLHF
TRBV30	.	.	TRBJ1-2	TGTGCCTGGAATGCGGGGGGGGCGCATGGCTACACCTTC	CAWNAGGAHGYTF
TRBV6-1	TRBD2	.	TRBJ2-7	TGTGCCAGCAGTGTGACTAGCGGGGGGGGCTCCTACGAGCAGTACTTC	CASSVTSGGGSYEQYF
TRBV6-4	TRBD2	.	TRBJ2-3	TGTGCCAGCAGTGACTCGGGAGGGGGCACAGATACGCAGTATTTT	CASSDSGGGTDTQYF
TRBV28	.	.	TRBJ2-5	TGTGCCAGCACCAACGTAAGAGGATCGCCAGAGACCCAGTACTTC	CASTNVRGSPETQYF
TRBV7-9	.	.	TRBJ2-1	TGTGCCAGCAGCTTAGTCACTAGTAGCAATGAGCAGTTCTTC	CASSLVTSSNEQFF
TRBV9	.	.	TRBJ2-6	TGTGCCAGCAGCGTTGGGCCCGGGGCCAACGTCCTGACTTTC	CASSVGPGANVLTF
TRBV9	.	.	TRBJ1-2	TGTGCCAGCAGTGGGGGACTTTATGGCTACACCTTC	CASSGGLYGYTF
TRBV5-4	TRBD2	.	TRBJ2-2	TGTGCCAGCAACAGCGGGGGGACCGGGGAGCTGTTTTTT	CASNSGGTGELFF
TRBV27	TRBD1	.	TRBJ1-5	TGTGCCAGCAGTCCAAGTACAGGGGAGAGAAATCAGCCCCAGCATTTT	CASSPSTGERNQPQHF
TRBV11-2	.	.	TRBJ1-1	TGTGCCAGCAGCTTAGGGATAAGCAGGCTGGGCACTGAAGCTTTCTTT	CASSLGISRLGTEAFF
TRBV10-3	.	.	TRBJ1-1	TGTGCCATCAGTGGTTTCCAGGAGAACACTGAAGCTTTCTTT	CAISGFQENTEAFF
TRBV28	.	.	TRBJ1-1	TGTGCCAGCAGTTTGGGCGAGGGTACCCTGGGGGCTTTCTTT	CASSLGEGTLGAFF
TRBV6-1	.	few	TRBJ2-3	TGTGCCAGCAGTGAAAGGCTAGAGATAGATACGCAGTATTTT	CASSERLEIDTQYF
TRBV10-3	TRBD1	.	TRBJ2-2	TGTGCCATCGAGCCGGGACAGGAGAGGCCCGGGGAGCTGTTTTTT	CAIEPGQERPGELFF
TRBV6-1	.	.	TRBJ1-5	TGTGCCAGCAGGGGAGGCTATAGCAATCAGCCCCAGCATTTT	CASRGGYSNQPQHF
TRBV27	.	.	TRBJ2-1	TGTGCCAGCAGTTTAGACGGAGACAATGAGCAGTTCTTC	CASSLDGDNEQFF
TRBV6-4	.	.	TRBJ2-2	TGTGCCAGCAGTGACTCGGCTACCGGGGAGCTGTTTTTT	CASSDSATGELFF
TRBV6-5	TRBD2	.	TRBJ2-4	TGTGCCAGCAGTTACGGGGGGGGAACCGTTCTTCAGTACTTC	CASSYGGGTVLQYF
TRBV23-1	.	.	TRBJ2-7	TGCGCCAGCCGACAGAGCCACTACGAGCAGTACTTC	CASRQSHYEQYF
TRBV29-1	.	.	TRBJ2-1	TGCAGCGTTGTTAGCTATGAGCAGTTCTTC	CSVVSYEQFF
TRBV7-7	TRBD2	.	TRBJ2-1	TGTGCTAGCAGCTCCGGACTAGCGGCGAACAATGAGCAGTTCTTC	CASSSGLAANNEQFF
TRBV11-2	.	few	TRBJ2-3	TGTGCCAGCAGCCGCACCAGATTTTCTAGCACAGATACGCAGTATTTT	CASSRTRFSSTDTQYF
TRBV6-4	.	.	TRBJ1-6	TGTGCCAGCAGTGACAAGAGTAATTCACCCCTCCACTTT	CASSDKSNSPLHF
TRBV12-5	.	.	TRBJ2-1	TGTGCTAGTGGTTGGAGCGGGAATGAGCAGTTCTTC	CASGWSGNEQFF
TRBV7-6	TRBD1	.	TRBJ1-6	TGTGCCAGCAGCTTTGGACAGGGGAATTCACCCCTCCACTTT	CASSFGQGNSPLHF
TRBV7-9	.	.	TRBJ1-4	TGTGCCAGCAGCTTCGGGGGTGGAGAAAAACTGTTTTTT	CASSFGGGEKLFF
TRBV7-9	.	once	TRBJ1-2	TGTGCCAGCAGCTTACGGGATGTATGGGGCTACACCTTC	CASSLRDVWGYTF
TRBV6-1	.	.	TRBJ2-7	TGTGCCAGCACCAGACCGGCAGGTTCCTACGAGCAGTACTTC	CASTRPAGSYEQYF
TRBV27	.	medium-sized	TRBJ2-7	TGTGCCAGCAGTTTGAATCCGCTGCTATACGAGCAGTACTTC	CASSLNPLLYEQYF
TRBV27	.	.	TRBJ1-4	TGTGCCAGCAGTCCGGGACAACGTAATGAAAAACTGTTTTTT	CASSPGQRNEKLFF
TRBV12-5	.	medium-sized	TRBJ1-1	TGTGCTAGTGGTTTGTCCCCGGGGGGAGAAGCTTTCTTT	CASGLSPGGEAFF
TRBV5-1	.	.	TRBJ1-1	TGCGCCAGCAGCTTCCGCGCCTACGGGCAGGGAAGGACTGAAGCTTTCTTT	CASSFRAYGQGRTEAFF
TRBV7-9	.	once	TRBJ1-1	TGTGCCAGCAGCCTCCTGAAAGGGGTGACTGAAGCTTTCTTT	CASSLLKGVTEAFF
TRBV9	.	.	TRBJ2-6	TGTGCCAGCAGCGTAACAATAGCCTCTGGGGCCAACGTCCTGACTTTC	CASSVTIASGANVLTF
TRBV5-1	.	.	TRBJ1-3	TGCGCCAGCAGCTCCGGGACAAACTCTGGAAACACCATATATTTT	CASSSGTNSGNTIYF
TRBV9	TRBD2	.	TRBJ2-3	TGTGCCAGCAGCGCCCACTTAGCGGGGGACACCACAGATACGCAGTATTTT	CASSAHLAGDTTDTQYF
TRBV4-1	TRBD1	.	TRBJ2-7	TGCGCCAGCAGCCAGACAGGGAATACCTACGAGCAGTACTTC	CASSQTGNTYEQYF
TRBV5-4	.	.	TRBJ1-1	TGTGCCAGCAGCCTGGGGGGCCTGAACACTGAAGCTTTCTTT	CASSLGGLNTEAFF
TRBV6-1	TRBD1	.	TRBJ1-4	TGTGCCAGCAGTGGCGGACAGGGTTGGGAAAAACTGTTTTTT	CASSGGQGWEKLFF
TRBV13	.	.	TRBJ1-1	TGTGCCAGCAGCCCCCCAGGTCCGAACACTGAAGCTTTCTTT	CASSPPGPNTEAFF
TRBV6-4	.	.	TRBJ2-7	TGTGCCAGCAGTGAGGGAGCCTTTGGACTGGGTTACGAGCAGTACTTC	CASSEGAFGLGYEQYF
TRBV6-5	TRBD1	.	TRBJ1-2	TGTGCCAGCAGTTACGCAGACAGGGAATATGGCTACACCTTC	CASSYADREYGYTF
TRBV7-6	.	.	TRBJ1-4	TGTGCCAGCAGCTTAACCCCGAGGGGGGGCGAAAAACTGTTTTTT	CASSLTPRGGEKLFF
TRBV5-1	.	.	TRBJ2-5	TGCGCCAGCAGCTTGGCCTCGTCTGGGGGCTTGGAGACCCAGTACTTC	CASSLASSGGLETQYF
TRBV6-1	TRBD1	.	TRBJ2-1	TGTGCCAGCCCCAGGGGGCAGGGGGCCTACAATGAGCAGTTCTTC	CASPRGQGAYNEQFF
TRBV4-3	TRBD2	.	TRBJ2-2	TGCGCCAGCAGCCATTCCCGGGGACTAGCGGGCGTGAACACCGGGGAGCTGTTTTTT	CASSHSRGLAGVNTGELFF
TRBV28	TRBD2	.	TRBJ2-5	TGTGCCAGCAGTTTTGTGGGACTAGCGGGGGAGACCCAGTACTTC	CASSFVGLAGETQYF
TRBV5-6	.	.	TRBJ1-1	TGTGCCAGCAGCTTGGCCGTGGCTGGAGACACTGAAGCTTTCTTT	CASSLAVAGDTEAFF
TRBV7-9	TRBD1	.	TRBJ1-1	TGTGCCAGCAGCCCGAGGGACAGGGGGCGGGATACTGAAGCTTTCTTT	CASSPRDRGRDTEAFF
TRBV19	TRBD2	.	TRBJ2-3	TGTGCCAGTAGTGCCGGACTAGCGACAGATACGCAGTATTTT	CASSAGLATDTQYF
TRBV30	.	.	TRBJ1-1	TGTGCCTGGGGGGGGACTAGCACTGAAGCTTTCTTT	CAWGGTSTEAFF
TRBV27	TRBD2	once	TRBJ2-1	TGTGCCAGCAGTTCCGGGGGCGGGGGGCCTTACAATGAGCAGTTCTTC	CASSSGGGGPYNEQFF
TRBV5-1	TRBD1	.	TRBJ2-3	TGCGCCAGCAGCCCTTCCACAGGGGATTACACAGATACGCAGTATTTT	CASSPSTGDYTDTQYF
TRBV5-6	.	.	TRBJ2-7	TGTGCCAGCAGCCTACCCTCGGGAACATTAGAAGAGCAGTACTTC	CASSLPSGTLEEQYF
TRBV4-1	TRBD1	once	TRBJ1-4	TGCGCCAGCAGCCCCCAGGGGGAGGCGGTTGAAAAACTGTTTTTT	CASSPQGEAVEKLFF
TRBV4-1	.	.	TRBJ2-1	TGCGCCAGCAGCCAAGGTCGCCCGGGACTTCAGAACAATGAGCAGTTCTTC	CASSQGRPGLQNNEQFF